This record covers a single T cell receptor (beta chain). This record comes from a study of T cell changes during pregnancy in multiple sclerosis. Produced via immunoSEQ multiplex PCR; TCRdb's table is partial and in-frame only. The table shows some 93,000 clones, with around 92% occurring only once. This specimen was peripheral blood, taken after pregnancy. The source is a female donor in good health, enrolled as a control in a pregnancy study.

CDR3: CASSPPGGGEQFF. DNA of the CDR3: TGTGCCAGCAGTCCTCCCGGCGGGGGTGAGCAGTTCTTC. The V gene is TRBV27, the J gene TRBJ2-1; TRBD2 matches at 7 bases. The V segment lost 5 bases and the J segment 9 bases; nucleotides outside the gene matches: 7. This CDR3 comprises 13 residues. CDR1 is MNHEY, CDR2 SMNVEV, per germline (reference sequence).